This T cell receptor beta chain was captured by sequencing in a study of cytomegalovirus exposure and HLA in healthy donors. Produced via immunoSEQ multiplex PCR; TCRdb's table is partial and in-frame only. The data hold some 85,000 clones, with 95% to 96% observed a single time. Trimming removed 4 bases from V and 8 bases from J; junction bases left unmatched: 14. The CDR3 runs to 17 residues. Germline-derived CDR1 and CDR2 are SGHRS and YFSETQ. This clonotype was sampled from a woman younger than 35 in good health and CMV-seronegative. The sequenced sample was PBMCs. V and J are TRBV5-1 and TRBJ2-1, with TRBD2 identical over 11 bases. The CDR3 is CASSTGTSGGRLDEQFF. The CDR3 bases are TGCGCCAGCAGCACCGGGACTAGCGGAGGACGACTCGATGAGCAGTTCTTC.